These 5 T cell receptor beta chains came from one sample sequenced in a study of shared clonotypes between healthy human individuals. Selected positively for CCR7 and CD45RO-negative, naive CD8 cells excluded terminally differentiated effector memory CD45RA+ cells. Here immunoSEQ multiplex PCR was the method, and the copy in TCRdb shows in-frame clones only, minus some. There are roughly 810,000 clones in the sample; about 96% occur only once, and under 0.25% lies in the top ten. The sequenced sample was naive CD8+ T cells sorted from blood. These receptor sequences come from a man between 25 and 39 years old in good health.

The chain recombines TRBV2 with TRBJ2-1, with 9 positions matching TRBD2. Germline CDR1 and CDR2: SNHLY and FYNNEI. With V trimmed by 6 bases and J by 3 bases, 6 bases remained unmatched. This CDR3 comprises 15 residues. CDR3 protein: CASRRSSGIYNEQFF. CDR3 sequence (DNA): TGTGCCAGCAGGCGATCTAGCGGGATCTACAATGAGCAGTTCTTC.

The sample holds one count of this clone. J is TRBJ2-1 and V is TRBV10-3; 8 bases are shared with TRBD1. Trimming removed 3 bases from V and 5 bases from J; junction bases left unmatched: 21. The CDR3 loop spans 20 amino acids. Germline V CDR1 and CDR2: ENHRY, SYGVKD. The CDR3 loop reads CAISDLGGQVPQRANNEQFF. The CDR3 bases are TGTGCCATCAGTGACCTCGGGGGACAGGTCCCCCAGCGGGCAAACAATGAGCAGTTCTTC.

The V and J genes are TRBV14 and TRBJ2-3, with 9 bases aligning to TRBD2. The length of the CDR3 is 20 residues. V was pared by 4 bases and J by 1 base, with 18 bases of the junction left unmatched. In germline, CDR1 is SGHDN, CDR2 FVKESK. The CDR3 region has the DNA TGTGCCAGCAGCCCTTGGTCAGGGACCTTAGCGGGAGACGGCACAGATACGCAGTATTTT. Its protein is CASSPWSGTLAGDGTDTQYF.

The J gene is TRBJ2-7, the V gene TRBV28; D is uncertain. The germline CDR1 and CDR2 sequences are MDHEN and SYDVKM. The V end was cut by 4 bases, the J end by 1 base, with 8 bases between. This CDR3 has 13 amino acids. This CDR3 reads CASSSPWSYEQYF. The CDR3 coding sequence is TGTGCCAGCAGTTCCCCTTGGTCCTACGAGCAGTACTTC.

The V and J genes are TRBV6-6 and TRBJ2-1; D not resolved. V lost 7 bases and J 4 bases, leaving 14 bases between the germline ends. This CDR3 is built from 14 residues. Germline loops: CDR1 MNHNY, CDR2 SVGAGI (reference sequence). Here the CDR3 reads CASKSEWGYNEQFF. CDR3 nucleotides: TGTGCCAGCAAGAGCGAATGGGGTTACAATGAGCAGTTCTTC.